One sample yielded the 5 T cell receptor beta chains listed below, sequenced in a study of vaccination and CD4 T cells after COVID-19. The Oncomine TCR Beta short-read assay generated sequence data from the DNA of cultured CD4+ T cells. MiXCR, run by TCRdb on the PCR reads, gives a single entry per CDR3 protein. The sample has under 20,000 distinct CDR3 sequences; 51% are singletons. Their antigen targets remain unknown. Described treatment: approximately 11-day PBMC culture with coronavirus spike peptide pools or control peptides (ViraFEST assay). This material consisted of CD4+ T cells from blood, cultured in vitro, taken before SARS-CoV-2 vaccination. The origin of the receptors is a human donor who had recovered from COVID-19.

The chain joins TRBV6-1 to TRBJ1-2, with TRBD1 as a possible D gene (5 bases). CDR1 is MNHNS, CDR2 SASEGT, per germline. The V end lost 4 bases, the J end lost 4 bases, and 16 bases lay between the germline ends. The CDR3 runs 15 residues. CDR3 residues: CASSAFLTAPYGYTF. CDR3 nucleotide sequence: TGTGCCAGCAGTGCCTTCTTGACAGCCCCCTATGGCTACACCTTC.

This clonotype was picked up one time. J is TRBJ2-3 and V is TRBV14; weak D call: TRBD2 (6 bases). CDR1 and CDR2 from the germline V gene are SGHDN and FVKESK. V lost 1 base to trimming and J lost 6 bases, with 20 bases between them. CDR3 size: 17 residues. CDR3 residues: CASSQVGALRGRDTQYF. The CDR3 bases are TGTGCCAGCAGCCAAGTTGGAGCCCTGCGGGGCCGGGATACGCAGTATTTT.

The table lists this clonotype with a few counts. The rearrangement uses TRBV6-1 and TRBJ1-1, with a weak D call TRBD1 (5 bases). Trimming cost V 2 bases and J 4 bases, with 8 bases left between them. CDR3 length equals 13 residues. Per the germline V gene, CDR1 is MNHNS and CDR2 is SASEGT. CDR3 bases: TGTGCCAGCAGTGAAATGGGGGGCACTGAAGCTTTCTTT. This gives the protein CASSEMGGTEAFF.

CDR3 protein: CASFPGGSGSTTDTQYF. CDR3 bases: TGTGCCAGCTTCCCAGGGGGTAGCGGGAGCACCACAGATACGCAGTATTTT. The rearrangement uses TRBV28 and TRBJ2-3; 9 bases align to TRBD2. This CDR3 is 17 amino acids long. The V and J ends lost 8 bases and 2 bases, in that order; junction bases with no gene match: 14. The germline V gene encodes CDR1 MDHEN and CDR2 SYDVKM.

The V call is TRBV6-1, the J call TRBJ2-7; 13 positions agree with TRBD2. CDR3 size: 16 residues. The germline V gene has CDR1 MNHNS and CDR2 SASEGT. Losses at the gene ends were 4 bases for V and 4 bases for J; bases not matched to a gene: 7. The CDR3 nucleotides read TGTGCCAGCAGTGGACGGACTAGCGGGAGAATATACGAGCAGTACTTC. Residues: CASSGRTSGRIYEQYF.